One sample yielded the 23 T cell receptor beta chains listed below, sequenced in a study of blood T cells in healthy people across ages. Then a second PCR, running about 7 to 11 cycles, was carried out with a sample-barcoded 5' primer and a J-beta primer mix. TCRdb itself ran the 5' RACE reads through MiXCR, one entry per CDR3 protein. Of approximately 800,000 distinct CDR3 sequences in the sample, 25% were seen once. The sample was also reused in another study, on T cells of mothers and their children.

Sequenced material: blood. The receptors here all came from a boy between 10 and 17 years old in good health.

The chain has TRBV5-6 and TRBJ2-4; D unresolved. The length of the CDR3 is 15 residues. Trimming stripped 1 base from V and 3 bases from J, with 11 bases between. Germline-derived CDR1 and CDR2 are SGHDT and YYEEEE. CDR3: CASSLFGLNKNIQYF. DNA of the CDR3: TGTGCCAGCAGCTTGTTCGGGCTGAACAAAAACATTCAGTACTTC.

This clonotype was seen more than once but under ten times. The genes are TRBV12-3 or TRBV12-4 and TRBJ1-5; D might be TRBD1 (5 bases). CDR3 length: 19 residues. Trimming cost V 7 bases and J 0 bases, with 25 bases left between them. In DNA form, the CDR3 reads TGTGCCAGCACCCGGGAAGCAAGCGCTTTGGGGGTTAGCAATCAGCCCCAGCATTTT. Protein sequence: CASTREASALGVSNQPQHF.

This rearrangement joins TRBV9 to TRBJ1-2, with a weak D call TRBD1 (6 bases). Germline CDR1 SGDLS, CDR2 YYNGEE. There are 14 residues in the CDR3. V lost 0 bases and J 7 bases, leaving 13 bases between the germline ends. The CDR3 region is CASSVGAGAGGYTF. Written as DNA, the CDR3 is TGTGCCAGCAGCGTAGGGGCAGGGGCGGGTGGCTACACCTTC.

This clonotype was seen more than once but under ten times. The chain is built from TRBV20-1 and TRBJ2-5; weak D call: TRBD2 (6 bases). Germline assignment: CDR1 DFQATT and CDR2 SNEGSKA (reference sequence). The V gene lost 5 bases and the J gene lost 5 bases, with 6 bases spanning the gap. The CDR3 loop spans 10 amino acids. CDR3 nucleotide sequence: TGCAGTGCTGGGGGGGAGACCCAGTACTTC. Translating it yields CSAGGETQYF.

The CDR3 DNA is TGCAGTGCCTTGAAGAGGGTTGGCAATCAGCCCCAGCATTTT. Its protein is CSALKRVGNQPQHF. The chain couples TRBV20-1 to TRBJ1-5; unclear D gene. The CDR3 loop spans 14 amino acids. From germline, CDR1 is DFQATT and CDR2 SNEGSKA (reference sequence). V lost 6 bases and J 2 bases, leaving 14 bases between the germline ends.

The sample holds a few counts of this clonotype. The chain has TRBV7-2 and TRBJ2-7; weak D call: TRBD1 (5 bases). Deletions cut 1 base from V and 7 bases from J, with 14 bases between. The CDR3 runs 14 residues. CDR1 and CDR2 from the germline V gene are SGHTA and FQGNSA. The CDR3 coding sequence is TGTGCCAGCAGCTTAGGACAGTTCCCGAGGGAGCAGTACTTC. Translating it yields CASSLGQFPREQYF.

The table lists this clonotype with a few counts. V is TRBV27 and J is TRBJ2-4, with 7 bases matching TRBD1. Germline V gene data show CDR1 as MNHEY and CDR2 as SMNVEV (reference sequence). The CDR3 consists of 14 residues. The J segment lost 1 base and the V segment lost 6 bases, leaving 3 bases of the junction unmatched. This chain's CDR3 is CASRMTGAKNIQYF. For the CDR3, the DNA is TGTGCCAGCAGGATGACAGGGGCCAAAAACATTCAGTACTTC.

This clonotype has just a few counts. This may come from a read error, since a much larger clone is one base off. CDR3 sequence (DNA): TGCAGCGTTGCCCGGGAGACTAGCACGCAGTATTTT. Encoded protein: CSVARETSTQYF. The chain links TRBV29-1 to TRBJ2-3, with 7 bases that match TRBD2. The V gene end was trimmed by 4 bases and the J gene end by 9 bases; junction bases not matched to a gene: 7. The CDR3 contains 12 residues. Germline CDR1 and CDR2: SQVTM and ANQGSEA.

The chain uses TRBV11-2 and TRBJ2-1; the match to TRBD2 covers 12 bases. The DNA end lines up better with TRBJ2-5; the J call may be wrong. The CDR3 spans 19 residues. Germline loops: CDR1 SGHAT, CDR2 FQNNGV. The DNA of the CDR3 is TGTGCCAGCAGCTTAGTTTTCCTAGCGGGGGGGCCATCAGAAGAGACCCAGTACTTC. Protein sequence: CASSLVFLAGGPSEETQYF.

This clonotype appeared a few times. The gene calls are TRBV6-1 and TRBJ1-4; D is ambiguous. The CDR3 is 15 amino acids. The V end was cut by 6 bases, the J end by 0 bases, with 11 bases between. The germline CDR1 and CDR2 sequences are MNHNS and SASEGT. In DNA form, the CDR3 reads TGTGCCAGCAGCGACGCGAGTGCAACTAATGAAAAACTGTTTTTT. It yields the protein CASSDASATNEKLFF.

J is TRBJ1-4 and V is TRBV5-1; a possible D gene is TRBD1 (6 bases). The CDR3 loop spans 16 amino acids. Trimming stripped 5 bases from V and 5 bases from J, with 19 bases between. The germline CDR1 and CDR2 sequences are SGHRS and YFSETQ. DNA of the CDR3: TGCGCCAGCAGTATTACAGTGGGGGGCCCGAATGAAAAACTGTTTTTT. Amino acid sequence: CASSITVGGPNEKLFF.

As DNA, the CDR3 is TGTGCCACCAGCAGAGAGACCAGGGGGTGGGACACTGAAGCTTTCTTT. Residues: CATSRETRGWDTEAFF. V is TRBV15 and J is TRBJ1-1; TRBD1 matches 7 bases. Unmatched junction bases numbered 7, after V lost 0 bases and J lost 3 bases. This CDR3 region has 16 residues. Germline lookup yields CDR1 LNHNV and CDR2 YYDKDF (reference sequence).

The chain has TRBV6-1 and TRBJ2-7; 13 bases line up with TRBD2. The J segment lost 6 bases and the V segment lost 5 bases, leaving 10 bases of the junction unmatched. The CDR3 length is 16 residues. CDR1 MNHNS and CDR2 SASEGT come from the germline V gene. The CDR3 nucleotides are TGTGCCAGCAGTAGGGGGGCGGGACTAGCGGGACGCGAGCAGTACTTC. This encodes CASSRGAGLAGREQYF.

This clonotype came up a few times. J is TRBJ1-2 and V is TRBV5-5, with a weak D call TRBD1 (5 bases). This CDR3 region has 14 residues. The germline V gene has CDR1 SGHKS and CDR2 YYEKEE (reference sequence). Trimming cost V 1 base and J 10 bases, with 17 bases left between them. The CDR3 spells CASSLNGGSADYTF. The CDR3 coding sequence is TGTGCCAGCAGCTTGAATGGGGGATCGGCGGACTACACCTTC.

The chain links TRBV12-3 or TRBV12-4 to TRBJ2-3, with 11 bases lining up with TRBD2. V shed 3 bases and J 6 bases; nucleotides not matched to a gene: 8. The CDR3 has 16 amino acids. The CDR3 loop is CASSLGTSGPGDTQYF. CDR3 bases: TGTGCCAGCAGTTTGGGGACTAGCGGACCGGGGGATACGCAGTATTTT.

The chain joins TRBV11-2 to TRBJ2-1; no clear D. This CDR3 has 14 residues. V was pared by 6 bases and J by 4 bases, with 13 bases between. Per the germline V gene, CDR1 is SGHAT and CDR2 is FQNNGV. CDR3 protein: CASRMELLYNEQFF. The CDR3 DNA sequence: TGTGCCAGCAGGATGGAACTTTTATACAATGAGCAGTTCTTC.

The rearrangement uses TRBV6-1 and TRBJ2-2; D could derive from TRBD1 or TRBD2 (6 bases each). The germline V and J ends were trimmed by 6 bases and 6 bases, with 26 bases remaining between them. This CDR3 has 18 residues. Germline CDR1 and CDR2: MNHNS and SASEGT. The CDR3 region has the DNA TGTGCCAGCAGCGCCCTTCCTATGGGGGGCGCTTATTCCGGGGAGCTGTTTTTT. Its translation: CASSALPMGGAYSGELFF.

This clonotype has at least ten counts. The CDR3 loop reads CASSQGQPQETQYF. The CDR3 DNA reads TGCGCCAGCAGCCAAGGGCAGCCCCAAGAGACCCAGTACTTC. The chain has TRBV4-1 and TRBJ2-5; D ambiguous. Trimming left V 1 base short and J 1 base short, with 7 bases between. From germline, CDR1 is MGHRA and CDR2 YSYEKL. The CDR3 spans 14 residues.

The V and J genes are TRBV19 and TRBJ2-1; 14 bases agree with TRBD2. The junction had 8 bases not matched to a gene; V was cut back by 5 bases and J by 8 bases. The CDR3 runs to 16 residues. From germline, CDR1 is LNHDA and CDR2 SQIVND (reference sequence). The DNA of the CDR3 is TGTGCCAGTAGTGTACCCGGGACTAGCGGGAGACATGAGCAGTTCTTC. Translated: CASSVPGTSGRHEQFF. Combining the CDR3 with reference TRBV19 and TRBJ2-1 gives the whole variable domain DGGITQSPKYLFRKEGQNVTLSCEQNLNHDAMYWYRQDPGQGLRLIYYSQIVNDFQKGDIAEGYSVSREKKESFPLTVTSAQKNPTAFYLCASSVPGTSGRHEQFFGPGTRLTVL.

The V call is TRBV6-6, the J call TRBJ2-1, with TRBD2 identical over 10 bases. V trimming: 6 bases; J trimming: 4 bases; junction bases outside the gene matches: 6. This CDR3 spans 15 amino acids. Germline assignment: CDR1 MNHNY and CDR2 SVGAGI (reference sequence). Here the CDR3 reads CASRVLAGPYNEQFF. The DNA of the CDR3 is TGTGCCAGCAGGGTACTAGCGGGACCTTACAATGAGCAGTTCTTC.

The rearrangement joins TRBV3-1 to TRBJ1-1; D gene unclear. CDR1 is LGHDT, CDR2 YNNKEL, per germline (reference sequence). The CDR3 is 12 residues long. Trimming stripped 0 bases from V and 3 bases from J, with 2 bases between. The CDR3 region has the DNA TGTGCCAGCAGCCAAGATTACACTGAAGCTTTCTTT. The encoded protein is CASSQDYTEAFF.

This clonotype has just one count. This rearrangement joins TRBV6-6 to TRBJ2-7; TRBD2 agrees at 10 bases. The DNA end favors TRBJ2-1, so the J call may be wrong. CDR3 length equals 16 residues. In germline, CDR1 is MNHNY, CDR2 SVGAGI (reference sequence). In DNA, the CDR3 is TGTGCCAGCAGTTACGGATATACTAGCGGGGACAATGAGCAGTTCTTC. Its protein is CASSYGYTSGDNEQFF.

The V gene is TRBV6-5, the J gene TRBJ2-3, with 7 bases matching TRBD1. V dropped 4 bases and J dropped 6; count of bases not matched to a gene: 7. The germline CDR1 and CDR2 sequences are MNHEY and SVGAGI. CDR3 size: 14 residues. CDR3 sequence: CASSLGTARDTQYF. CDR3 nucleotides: TGTGCCAGCAGTTTAGGGACAGCTCGGGATACGCAGTATTTT.